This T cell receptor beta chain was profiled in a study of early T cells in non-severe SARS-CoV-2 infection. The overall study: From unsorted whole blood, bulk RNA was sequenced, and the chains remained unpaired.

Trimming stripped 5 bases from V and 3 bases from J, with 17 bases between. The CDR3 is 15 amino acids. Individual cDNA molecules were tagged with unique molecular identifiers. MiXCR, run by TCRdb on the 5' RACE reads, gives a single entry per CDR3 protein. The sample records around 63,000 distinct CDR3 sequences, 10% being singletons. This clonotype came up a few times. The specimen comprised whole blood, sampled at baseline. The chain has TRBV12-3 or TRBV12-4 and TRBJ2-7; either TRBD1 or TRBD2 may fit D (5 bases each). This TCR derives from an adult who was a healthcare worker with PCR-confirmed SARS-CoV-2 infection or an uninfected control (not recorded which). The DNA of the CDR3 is TGTGCCAGCAGTCGGGGCAGGGATGGGGTCTACGAGCAGTACTTC. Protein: CASSRGRDGVYEQYF.